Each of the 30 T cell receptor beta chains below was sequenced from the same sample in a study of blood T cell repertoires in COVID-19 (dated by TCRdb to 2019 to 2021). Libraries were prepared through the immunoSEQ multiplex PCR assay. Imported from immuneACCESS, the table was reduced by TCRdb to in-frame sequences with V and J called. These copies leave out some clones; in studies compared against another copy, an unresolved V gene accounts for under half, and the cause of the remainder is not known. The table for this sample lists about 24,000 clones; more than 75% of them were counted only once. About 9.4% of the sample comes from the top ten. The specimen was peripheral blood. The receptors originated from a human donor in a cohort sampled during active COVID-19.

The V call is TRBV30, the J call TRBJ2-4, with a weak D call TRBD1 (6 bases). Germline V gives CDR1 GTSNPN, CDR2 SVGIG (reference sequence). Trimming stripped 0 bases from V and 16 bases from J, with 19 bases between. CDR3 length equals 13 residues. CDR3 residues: CAWSVLGAGERYF. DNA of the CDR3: TGTGCCTGGAGTGTACTAGGTGCAGGGGAGAGATACTTC.

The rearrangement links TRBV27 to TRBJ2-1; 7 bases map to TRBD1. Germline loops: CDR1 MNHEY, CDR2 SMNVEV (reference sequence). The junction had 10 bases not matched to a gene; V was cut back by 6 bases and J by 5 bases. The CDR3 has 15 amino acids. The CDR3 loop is CASRRGQLVNNEQFF. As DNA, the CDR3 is TGTGCCAGCAGAAGGGGACAGTTGGTGAACAATGAGCAGTTCTTC.

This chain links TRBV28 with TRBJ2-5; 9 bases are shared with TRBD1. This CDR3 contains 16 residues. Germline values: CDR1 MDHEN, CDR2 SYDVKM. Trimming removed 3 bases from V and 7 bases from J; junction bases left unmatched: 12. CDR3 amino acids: CASSLLRDRVRGTQYF. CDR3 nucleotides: TGTGCCAGCAGTTTGCTCCGGGACAGGGTGAGAGGGACCCAGTACTTC.

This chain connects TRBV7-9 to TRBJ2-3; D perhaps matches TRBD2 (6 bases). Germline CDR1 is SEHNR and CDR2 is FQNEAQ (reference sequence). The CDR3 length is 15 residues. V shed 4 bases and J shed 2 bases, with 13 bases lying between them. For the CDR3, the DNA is TGTGCCAGCAGCTCAGCCGGGACTCACACAGATACGCAGTATTTT. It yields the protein CASSSAGTHTDTQYF.

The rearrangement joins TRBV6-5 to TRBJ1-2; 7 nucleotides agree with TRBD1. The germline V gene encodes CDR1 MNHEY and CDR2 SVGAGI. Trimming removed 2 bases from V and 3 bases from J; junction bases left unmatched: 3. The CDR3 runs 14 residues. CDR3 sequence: CASSYLGTDYGYTF. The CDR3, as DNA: TGTGCCAGCAGTTACCTCGGGACAGACTATGGCTACACCTTC.

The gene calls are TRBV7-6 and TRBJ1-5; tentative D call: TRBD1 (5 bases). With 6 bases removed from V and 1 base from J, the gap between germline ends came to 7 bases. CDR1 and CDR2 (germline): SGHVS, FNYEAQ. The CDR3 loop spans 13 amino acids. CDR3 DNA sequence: TGTGCCAGCAGTCGGGGGAGCAATCAGCCCCAGCATTTT. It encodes CASSRGSNQPQHF.

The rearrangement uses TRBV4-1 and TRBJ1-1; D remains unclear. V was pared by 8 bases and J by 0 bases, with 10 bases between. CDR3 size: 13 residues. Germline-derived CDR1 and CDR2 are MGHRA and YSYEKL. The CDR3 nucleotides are TGCGCCAGCCGGCGGGAGGTGAACACTGAAGCTTTCTTT. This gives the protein CASRREVNTEAFF.

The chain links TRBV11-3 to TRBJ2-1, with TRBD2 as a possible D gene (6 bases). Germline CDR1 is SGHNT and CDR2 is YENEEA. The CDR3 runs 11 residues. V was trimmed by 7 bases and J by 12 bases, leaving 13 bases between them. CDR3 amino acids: CASTRDSLQFF. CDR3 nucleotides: TGTGCCAGCACCCGGGACTCACTGCAGTTCTTC.

This chain's CDR3 is CASTPGTAGNTIYF. CDR3 nucleotide sequence: TGTGCCAGCACCCCAGGGACAGCTGGAAACACCATATATTTT. The rearrangement joins TRBV28 to TRBJ1-3, with TRBD1 identical over 7 bases. Germline loops: CDR1 MDHEN, CDR2 SYDVKM. The trim removed 7 bases at V and 2 bases at J, leaving 5 bases unmatched. CDR3 size: 14 residues.

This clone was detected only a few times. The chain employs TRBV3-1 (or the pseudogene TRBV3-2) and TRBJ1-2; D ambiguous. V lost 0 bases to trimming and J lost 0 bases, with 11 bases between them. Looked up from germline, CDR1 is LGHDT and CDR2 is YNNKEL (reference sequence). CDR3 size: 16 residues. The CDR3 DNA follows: TGTGCCAGCAGCCAAGATCCTGGCAGATCTAACTATGGCTACACCTTC. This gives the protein CASSQDPGRSNYGYTF.

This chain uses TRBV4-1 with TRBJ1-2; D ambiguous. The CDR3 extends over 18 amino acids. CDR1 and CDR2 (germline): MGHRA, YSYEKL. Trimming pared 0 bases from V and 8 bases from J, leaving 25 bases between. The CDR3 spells CASSQEVHRGPSYQGYTF. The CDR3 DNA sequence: TGCGCCAGCAGCCAAGAGGTCCACCGTGGGCCCTCCTATCAGGGCTACACCTTC.

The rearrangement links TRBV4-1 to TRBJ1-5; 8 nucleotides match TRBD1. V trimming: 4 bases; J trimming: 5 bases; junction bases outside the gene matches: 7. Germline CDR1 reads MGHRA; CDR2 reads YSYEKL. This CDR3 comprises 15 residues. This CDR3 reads CASSLPGQAHQPQHF. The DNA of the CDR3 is TGCGCCAGCAGCCTCCCGGGACAGGCACATCAGCCCCAGCATTTT.

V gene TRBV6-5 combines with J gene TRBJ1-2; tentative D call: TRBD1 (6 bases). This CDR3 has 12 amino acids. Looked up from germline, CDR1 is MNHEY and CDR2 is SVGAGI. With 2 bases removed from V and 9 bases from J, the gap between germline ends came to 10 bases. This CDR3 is CASSYNRVRYTF. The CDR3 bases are TGTGCCAGCAGTTACAACAGGGTCCGCTACACCTTC.

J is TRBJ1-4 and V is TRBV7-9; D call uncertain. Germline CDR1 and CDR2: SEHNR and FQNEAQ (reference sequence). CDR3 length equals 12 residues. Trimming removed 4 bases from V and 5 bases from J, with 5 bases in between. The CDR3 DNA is TGTGCCAGCAGCTCGGTGAATGAAAAACTGTTTTTT. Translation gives CASSSVNEKLFF.

Here the CDR3 reads CASSLGAGGGIQPQHF. The CDR3 coding sequence is TGTGCCAGCAGTTTGGGCGCGGGGGGAGGGATTCAGCCCCAGCATTTT. The V gene is TRBV27, the J gene TRBJ1-5; tentative D call: TRBD1 (5 bases). V dropped 3 bases and J dropped 6 bases, with 18 bases sitting between them. The CDR3 length is 16 residues. Per germline, CDR1 MNHEY and CDR2 SMNVEV (reference sequence).

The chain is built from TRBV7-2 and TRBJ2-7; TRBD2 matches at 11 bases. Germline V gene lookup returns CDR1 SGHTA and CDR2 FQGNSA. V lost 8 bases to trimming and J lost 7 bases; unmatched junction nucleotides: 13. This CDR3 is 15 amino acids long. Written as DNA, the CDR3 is TGTGCCAGCCGACCGGGTAGCGGGGGGGCGAGAGAGCAGTACTTC. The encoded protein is CASRPGSGGAREQYF.

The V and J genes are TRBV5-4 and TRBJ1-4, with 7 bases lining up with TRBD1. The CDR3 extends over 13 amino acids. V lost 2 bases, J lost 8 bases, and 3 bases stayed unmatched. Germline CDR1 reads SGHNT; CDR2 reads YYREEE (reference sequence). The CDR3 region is CASSLGTDEKLFF. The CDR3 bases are TGTGCCAGCAGCTTAGGGACAGACGAAAAACTGTTTTTT.

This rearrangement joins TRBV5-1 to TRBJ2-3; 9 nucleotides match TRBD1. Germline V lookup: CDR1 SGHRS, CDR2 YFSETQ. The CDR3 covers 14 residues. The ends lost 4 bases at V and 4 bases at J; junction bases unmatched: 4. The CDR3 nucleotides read TGCGCCAGCAGCCTGGGACAGGGCCCAGATACGCAGTATTTT. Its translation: CASSLGQGPDTQYF.

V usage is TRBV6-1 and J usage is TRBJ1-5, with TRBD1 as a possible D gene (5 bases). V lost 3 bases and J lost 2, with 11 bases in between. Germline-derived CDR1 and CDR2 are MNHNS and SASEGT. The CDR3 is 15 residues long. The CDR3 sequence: CASSDVGGGNQPQHF. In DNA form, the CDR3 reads TGTGCCAGCAGTGACGTCGGGGGTGGCAATCAGCCCCAGCATTTT.

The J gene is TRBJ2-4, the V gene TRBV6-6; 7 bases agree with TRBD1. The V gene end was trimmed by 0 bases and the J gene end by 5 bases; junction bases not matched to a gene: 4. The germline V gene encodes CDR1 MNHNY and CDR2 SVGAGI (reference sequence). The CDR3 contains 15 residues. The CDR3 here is CASSYSEGAENIQYF. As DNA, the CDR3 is TGTGCCAGCAGTTACTCTGAGGGGGCGGAAAACATTCAGTACTTC.

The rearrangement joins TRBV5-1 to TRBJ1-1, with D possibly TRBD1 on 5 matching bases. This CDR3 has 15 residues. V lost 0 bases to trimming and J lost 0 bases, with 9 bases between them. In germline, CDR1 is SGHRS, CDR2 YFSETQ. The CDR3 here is CASSLDPGMNTEAFF. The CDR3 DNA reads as TGCGCCAGCAGCTTGGACCCAGGGATGAACACTGAAGCTTTCTTT.

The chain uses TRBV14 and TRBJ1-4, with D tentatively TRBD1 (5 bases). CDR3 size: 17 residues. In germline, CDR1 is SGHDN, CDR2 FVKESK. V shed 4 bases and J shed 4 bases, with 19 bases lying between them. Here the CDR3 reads CASSLPTVGRGNEKLFF. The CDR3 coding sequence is TGTGCCAGCAGCCTACCGACAGTGGGGCGCGGTAATGAAAAACTGTTTTTT.

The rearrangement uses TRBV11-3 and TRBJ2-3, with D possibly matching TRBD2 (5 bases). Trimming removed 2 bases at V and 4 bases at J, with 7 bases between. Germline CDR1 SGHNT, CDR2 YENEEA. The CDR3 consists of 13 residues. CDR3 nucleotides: TGTGCCAGCAGCTTATCCGGGGCAGATACGCAGTATTTT. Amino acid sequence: CASSLSGADTQYF. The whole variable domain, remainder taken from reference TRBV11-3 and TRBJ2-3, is EAGVVQSPRYKIIEKKQPVAFWCNPISGHNTLYWYLQNLGQGPELLIRYENEEAVDDSQLPKDRFSAERLKGVDSTLKIQPAELGDSAVYLCASSLSGADTQYFGPGTRLTVL.

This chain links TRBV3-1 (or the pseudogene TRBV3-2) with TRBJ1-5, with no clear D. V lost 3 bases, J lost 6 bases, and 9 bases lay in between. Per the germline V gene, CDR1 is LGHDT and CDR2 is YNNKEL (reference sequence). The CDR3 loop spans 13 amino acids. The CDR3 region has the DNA TGTGCCAGCAGCCAGGCTAGAACTCAGCCCCAGCATTTT. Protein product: CASSQARTQPQHF.

The CDR3 region is CASSVEGTGGNTIYF. In DNA, the CDR3 is TGTGCCAGCAGCGTAGAGGGGACAGGGGGAAACACCATATATTTT. The genes are TRBV9 and TRBJ1-3; 9 bases match TRBD1. Per germline, CDR1 SGDLS and CDR2 YYNGEE. The ends lost 0 bases at V and 4 bases at J; junction bases unmatched: 2. This CDR3 spans 15 amino acids.

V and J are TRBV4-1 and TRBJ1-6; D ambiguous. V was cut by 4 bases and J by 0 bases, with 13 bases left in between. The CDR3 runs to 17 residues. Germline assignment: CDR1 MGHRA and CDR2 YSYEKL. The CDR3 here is CASSLDWESSYNSPLHF. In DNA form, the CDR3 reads TGCGCCAGCAGCCTCGACTGGGAGAGCTCCTATAATTCACCCCTCCACTTT.

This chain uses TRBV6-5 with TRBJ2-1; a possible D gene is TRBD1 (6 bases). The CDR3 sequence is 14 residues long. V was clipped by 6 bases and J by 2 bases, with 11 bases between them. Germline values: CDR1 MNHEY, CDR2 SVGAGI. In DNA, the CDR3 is TGTGCCAGCAGCGACAGGTGGCCCTACAATGAGCAGTTCTTC. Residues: CASSDRWPYNEQFF.

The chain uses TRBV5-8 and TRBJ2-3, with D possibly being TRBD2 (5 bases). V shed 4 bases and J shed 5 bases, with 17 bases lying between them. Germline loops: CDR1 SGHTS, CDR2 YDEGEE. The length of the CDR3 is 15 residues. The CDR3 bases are TGTGCCAGCAGCCTCATGGGCGACGGACTAGATACGCAGTATTTT. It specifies CASSLMGDGLDTQYF.

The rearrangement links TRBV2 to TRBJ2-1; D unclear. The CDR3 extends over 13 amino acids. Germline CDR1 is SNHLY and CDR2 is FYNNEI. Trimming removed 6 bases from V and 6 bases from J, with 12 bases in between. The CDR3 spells CASRSKRLNEQFF. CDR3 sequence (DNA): TGTGCCAGCAGGAGTAAGAGGCTCAATGAGCAGTTCTTC. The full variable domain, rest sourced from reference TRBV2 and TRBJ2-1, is EPEVTQTPSHQVTQMGQEVILRCVPISNHLYFYWYRQILGQKVEFLVSFYNNEISEKSEIFDDQFSVERPDGSNFTLKIRSTKLEDSAMYFCASRSKRLNEQFFGPGTRLTVL.

CDR3 protein: CATQRGGLTDTQYF. The DNA for the CDR3 is TGTGCCACACAGCGGGGAGGGCTCACAGATACGCAGTATTTT. This chain uses TRBV7-2 with TRBJ2-3; 7 bases are shared with TRBD2. Losses at the gene ends were 10 bases for V and 2 bases for J; bases not matched to a gene: 9. CDR3 size: 14 residues. From germline, CDR1 is SGHTA and CDR2 FQGNSA.